This TCR beta chain was captured by sequencing in a study of blood T cell repertoires in COVID-19. As for the study in general: Both acute and convalescent COVID-19 samples were obtained from the United States, Italy and Spain.

As handled by the study authors: Quantification of nucleated cells was approximated via reference gene primer amplification. Clones were sequenced by immunoSEQ multiplex PCR, and TCRdb holds only the in-frame ones, with some missing. The V and J calls and clone size come from that table; D and trimming were worked out from the DNA. Among under 70,000 clones listed, roughly 80% were seen once. Germline lookup yields CDR1 SNHLY and CDR2 FYNNEI. The junction had 6 bases not matched to a gene; V was cut back by 4 bases and J by 5 bases. The CDR3 has 14 amino acids. This sequence joins TRBV2 and TRBJ1-1, with 8 bases aligning to TRBD1. This TCR came from a woman over 75 with acute or convalescent COVID-19. Sequencing was carried out using peripheral blood. CDR3 nucleotides: TGTGCCAGCAGTGGCGGACAGGGCGTAACTGAAGCTTTCTTT. Encoded protein: CASSGGQGVTEAFF.